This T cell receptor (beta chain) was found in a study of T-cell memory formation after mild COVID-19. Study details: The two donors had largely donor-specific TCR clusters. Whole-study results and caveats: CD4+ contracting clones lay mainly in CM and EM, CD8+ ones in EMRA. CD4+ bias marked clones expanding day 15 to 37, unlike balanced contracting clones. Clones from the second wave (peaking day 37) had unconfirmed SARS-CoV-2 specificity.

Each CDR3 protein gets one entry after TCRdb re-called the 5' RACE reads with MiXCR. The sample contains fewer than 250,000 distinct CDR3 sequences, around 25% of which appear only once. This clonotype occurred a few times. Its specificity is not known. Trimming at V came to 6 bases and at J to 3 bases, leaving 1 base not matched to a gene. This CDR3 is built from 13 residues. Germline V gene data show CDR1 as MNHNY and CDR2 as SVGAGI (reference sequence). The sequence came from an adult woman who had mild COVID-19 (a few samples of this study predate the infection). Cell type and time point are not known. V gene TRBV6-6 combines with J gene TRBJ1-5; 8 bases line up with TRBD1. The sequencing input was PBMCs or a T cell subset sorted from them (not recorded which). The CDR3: CASRTGVNQPQHF. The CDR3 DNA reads TGTGCCAGCAGGACAGGGGTCAATCAGCCCCAGCATTTT.